Presented here are 21 T cell receptor beta chains from one specimen sequenced in a study of shared clonotypes between healthy human individuals. Using immunoSEQ multiplex PCR, the repertoire was profiled, and TCRdb retains in-frame clones only, with some absent. Among about 2.2 million clones, over 85% were seen once, and the ten largest hold around 1.7%. Terminally differentiated effector memory CD45RA+ cells were excluded by CCR7 positive selection of CD45RO-negative cells. What was sequenced was naive CD8+ T cells from PBMCs. Receptor source: a man younger than 30 in good health. Some clones in this sample may be carry-over from other donors' samples.

The chain is built from TRBV27 and TRBJ1-1, with D uncertain. The CDR3 has 14 amino acids. Germline V gene sequence: CDR1 MNHEY, CDR2 SMNVEV (reference sequence). Trimming pared 5 bases from V and 1 base from J, leaving 11 bases between. CDR3 protein: CASSGGFANTEAFF. DNA of the CDR3: TGTGCCAGCAGTGGAGGGTTCGCGAACACTGAAGCTTTCTTT.

About this clone itself: The sample holds other DNA sequences that translate to the same CDR3. The genes are TRBV27 and TRBJ2-5; maybe TRBD2 (6 bases). CDR3 length: 14 amino acids. Germline V lookup: CDR1 MNHEY, CDR2 SMNVEV (reference sequence). Deletions cut 5 bases from V and 2 bases from J, with 12 bases between. The chain's CDR3 is CASSLAGTQETQYF. CDR3 in DNA: TGTGCCAGCAGTCTGGCAGGGACTCAAGAGACCCAGTACTTC.

The CDR3 protein is CASSVGRIPSGNTIYF. In nucleotides, the CDR3 is TGTGCCAGCAGCGTGGGACGGATTCCCTCTGGAAACACCATATATTTT. V gene TRBV9 combines with J gene TRBJ1-3; the D gene is possibly TRBD1 (5 bases). V was cut by 2 bases and J by 0 bases, with 12 bases left in between. The CDR3 length is 16 residues. CDR1 and CDR2 from the germline V gene are SGDLS and YYNGEE.

The chain recombines TRBV5-8 with TRBJ2-1; D is uncertain. The CDR3 loop spans 13 amino acids. The germline V gene has CDR1 SGHTS and CDR2 YDEGEE. V was pared by 1 base and J by 3 bases, with 5 bases between. CDR3 in amino acids: CASSLYGYNEQFF. The CDR3 nucleotides read TGTGCCAGCAGCTTGTACGGCTACAATGAGCAGTTCTTC. The complete variable domain, with remaining parts taken from reference TRBV5-8 and TRBJ2-1, reads EAGVTQSPTHLIKTRGQQATLRCSPISGHTSVYWYQQALGLGLQFLLWYDEGEERNRGNFPPRFSGRQFPNYSSELNVNALELEDSALYLCASSLYGYNEQFFGPGTRLTVL.

V usage is TRBV19 and J usage is TRBJ2-7; 9 bases match TRBD1. The trim removed 6 bases at V and 2 bases at J, leaving 8 bases unmatched. The CDR3 extends over 15 amino acids. Per the germline V gene, CDR1 is LNHDA and CDR2 is SQIVND (reference sequence). CDR3 region: CASSPTGQGTYEQYF. The CDR3 DNA reads as TGTGCCAGTAGCCCTACAGGACAGGGGACCTACGAGCAGTACTTC.

The V gene is TRBV6-1, the J gene TRBJ1-5; 7 bases fit TRBD1. The CDR3 is 14 residues long. V was clipped by 4 bases and J by 3 bases; unmatched bases: 3. Germline-derived CDR1 and CDR2 are MNHNS and SASEGT. CDR3 residues: CASSGDRLNQPQHF. CDR3 DNA sequence: TGTGCCAGCAGTGGGGACAGACTCAATCAGCCCCAGCATTTT.

This clone was seen once. This rearrangement joins TRBV29-1 to TRBJ2-1; D gene ambiguous. Germline V gene sequence: CDR1 SQVTM, CDR2 ANQGSEA. V dropped 3 bases and J dropped 5 bases, with 11 bases sitting between them. The CDR3 runs 13 residues. CDR3 sequence: CSVEWPNHNEQFF. The CDR3 coding sequence is TGCAGCGTTGAGTGGCCGAACCACAATGAGCAGTTCTTC.

This rearrangement joins TRBV5-1 to TRBJ2-3; no reliable D call. The CDR3 sequence is 15 residues long. V lost 2 bases and J lost 0, with 10 bases in between. Germline loops: CDR1 SGHRS, CDR2 YFSETQ. The CDR3 sequence: CASSFKITSTDTQYF. The CDR3 coding sequence is TGCGCCAGCAGCTTTAAGATTACGAGCACAGATACGCAGTATTTT. The variable domain in full, with the rest retrieved from reference TRBV5-1 and TRBJ2-3, is KAGVTQTPRYLIKTRGQQVTLSCSPISGHRSVSWYQQTPGQGLQFLFEYFSETQRNKGNFPGRFSGRQFSNSRSEMNVSTLELGDSALYLCASSFKITSTDTQYFGPGTRLTVL.

This clone appeared once. The V call is TRBV28, the J call TRBJ1-2; D is unclear. The CDR3 has 11 amino acids. The V end lost 7 bases, the J end lost 8 bases, and 11 bases lay between the germline ends. The V gene's germline CDR1 is MDHEN and CDR2 SYDVKM. Written as DNA, the CDR3 is TGTGCCAGCACCGACGCATTAGGCTACACCTTC. Its protein is CASTDALGYTF.

The chain joins TRBV4-3 to TRBJ2-7; possibly TRBD1 or TRBD2 for D (5 bases each). V lost 1 base to trimming and J lost 2 bases, with 12 bases between them. Looked up from germline, CDR1 is LGHNA and CDR2 is YSLEER. This CDR3 spans 15 amino acids. The CDR3 DNA sequence: TGCGCCAGCAGCCAAGGGGCCGGGACGGCCTACGAGCAGTACTTC. Translation gives CASSQGAGTAYEQYF.

This clone has only one observation. This sequence joins TRBV7-9 and TRBJ2-5, with TRBD1 identical over 7 bases. Germline V CDR1 and CDR2: SEHNR, FQNEAQ (reference sequence). J was trimmed by 1 base and V by 5 bases; bases with no gene match: 7. This CDR3 comprises 15 residues. The CDR3: CASSQQTGPQETQYF. CDR3 sequence (DNA): TGTGCCAGCAGCCAACAGACAGGGCCCCAAGAGACCCAGTACTTC.

This clone was seen a single time. The CDR3 protein is CASSSQGGSNQPQHF. CDR3 nucleotides: TGTGCCAGCAGTAGTCAGGGGGGGAGCAATCAGCCCCAGCATTTT. This sequence joins TRBV27 and TRBJ1-5, with TRBD1 matching over 7 bases. J was trimmed by 1 base and V by 5 bases; bases with no gene match: 5. Germline-derived CDR1 and CDR2 are MNHEY and SMNVEV (reference sequence). CDR3 length: 15 residues.

The chain couples TRBV7-9 to TRBJ1-3; the match to TRBD1 covers 7 bases. CDR3 size: 13 residues. V gave up 1 base and J gave up 8 bases; unmatched junction bases: 2. Germline assignment: CDR1 SEHNR and CDR2 FQNEAQ (reference sequence). CDR3 loop: CASSLGRGYTIYF. The CDR3 bases are TGTGCCAGCAGCTTAGGCAGGGGGTACACCATATATTTT.

This chain uses TRBV7-3 with TRBJ2-1; 9 positions match TRBD2. CDR1 is SGHTA, CDR2 FQGTGA, per germline. The J segment lost 6 bases and the V segment lost 5 bases, leaving 8 bases of the junction unmatched. CDR3 length: 15 amino acids. Written as DNA, the CDR3 is TGTGCCAGCAGCCTAAATAGCGGGAGCCGCAATGAGCAGTTCTTC. This translates into CASSLNSGSRNEQFF.

The chain recombines TRBV7-6 with TRBJ2-3; 12 nucleotides agree with TRBD2. V lost 5 bases and J lost 7; bases outside the gene matches: 13. Germline CDR1 and CDR2: SGHVS and FNYEAQ. The CDR3 has 17 residues. The CDR3 loop is CASSPGTSGFPLHTQYF. DNA of the CDR3: TGTGCCAGCAGCCCGGGGACTAGCGGGTTCCCTTTGCATACGCAGTATTTT.

The CDR3 sequence is CASSPGIGGETQYF. CDR3 in DNA: TGTGCCAGCAGCCCCGGGATTGGGGGAGAGACCCAGTACTTC. J is TRBJ2-5 and V is TRBV27; D tentatively reads TRBD1 or TRBD2 (5 bases each). The CDR3 contains 14 residues. Germline CDR1 is MNHEY and CDR2 is SMNVEV (reference sequence). Trimming took off 6 bases at V and 4 bases at J, with 15 bases between the two ends.

V and J are TRBV14 and TRBJ2-4, with 10 positions matching TRBD1. V lost 1 base, J lost 0 bases, and 12 bases stayed unmatched. CDR1 and CDR2 (germline): SGHDN, FVKESK. The CDR3 is 20 residues long. As DNA, the CDR3 is TGTGCCAGCAGCCAAGTCGTGGGACAGGGGAACGCCCTAGCCAAAAACATTCAGTACTTC. Translating it yields CASSQVVGQGNALAKNIQYF. Full variable domain (remainder filled in from reference TRBV14 and TRBJ2-4): EAGVTQFPSHSVIEKGQTVTLRCDPISGHDNLYWYRRVMGKEIKFLLHFVKESKQDESGMPNNRFLAERTGGTYSTLKVQPAELEDSGVYFCASSQVVGQGNALAKNIQYFGAGTRLSVL.

J is TRBJ2-1 and V is TRBV15; a possible D gene is TRBD2 (6 bases). In germline, CDR1 is LNHNV, CDR2 YYDKDF (reference sequence). The V end lost 5 bases, the J end lost 7 bases, and 15 bases lay between the germline ends. The CDR3 is 14 residues long. For the CDR3, the DNA is TGTGCCACCAGCCCGATGGGGGGAGAGAATGAGCAGTTCTTC. Its protein product is CATSPMGGENEQFF.

Notes on this clone: The sample contains more than one DNA sequence encoding this CDR3. V is TRBV9 and J is TRBJ2-3; no reliable D call. The ends were cut back, 2 bases at V and 3 bases at J, with 7 bases in the middle. CDR1 and CDR2 (germline): SGDLS, YYNGEE. This CDR3 has 13 amino acids. CDR3 DNA sequence: TGTGCCAGCAGCGTGGCCGGGACAGATACGCAGTATTTT. Protein sequence: CASSVAGTDTQYF.

The genes are TRBV5-4 and TRBJ1-1, with 7 bases identical to TRBD1. J gave up 2 bases and V 5 bases, and 9 bases lay outside the gene matches. The CDR3 has 15 residues. Germline loops: CDR1 SGHNT, CDR2 YYREEE (reference sequence). The CDR3 sequence: CASSSGTALNTEAFF. Written as DNA, the CDR3 is TGTGCCAGCAGTAGCGGGACAGCCCTAAACACTGAAGCTTTCTTT.

The chain combines TRBV10-3 with TRBJ2-1; D possibly corresponds to TRBD1 (6 bases). Trimming shortened V by 6 bases and J by 7 bases, and 13 bases separated the two germline ends. The CDR3 sequence is 13 residues long. Germline V CDR1 and CDR2: ENHRY, SYGVKD. CDR3 nucleotides: TGTGCCATCAGCCTGGACAGAGGGAATGAGCAGTTCTTC. It encodes CAISLDRGNEQFF.